A selection of T cell receptor beta chains follows, all from one sample in a study of T cell repertoires in cytomegalovirus infection. TCRdb reanalysed the reads using MiXCR and keeps one entry per CDR3 protein. Seen here are 490,000 or so distinct CDR3 sequences, over 9% observed once, and the top ten hold about a tenth. Sequencing input: PBMCs. These TCRs come from a human donor in good health (CMV status not recorded). Some clones in this sample may be carry-over from other donors' samples. The CDR3 runs from the conserved cysteine through the conserved F or W. The D gene is left open where the match is weak. Size is omitted from some rows. Given values are once, few, many or a class for expanded clones.

v_gene,d_gene,abundance,j_gene,CDR3nt,CDR3aa
TRBV7-9,TRBD2,many,TRBJ2-5,TGTGCCAGCAGCCCTTGGCGGGAGAGGGAGACCCAGTACTTC,CASSPWRERETQYF
TRBV18,.,few,TRBJ1-3,TGTGCCAGCTCACCCGTGGACATCTCTGACTCTGGAAACACCATATATTTT,CASSPVDISDSGNTIYF
TRBV7-9,.,.,TRBJ2-7,TGTGCCAGCAGCTTACTCGGGAGCGAGCAGTACTTC,CASSLLGSEQYF
TRBV7-6,TRBD1,once,TRBJ1-5,TGTGCCAGCAGCTTGGACAGGGGTGAGGGGCCCCAGCATTTT,CASSLDRGEGPQHF
TRBV6-1,.,many,TRBJ1-2,TGTGCCAGCGAGGAACTCGAGGGGTTTACTAACTATGGCTACACCTTC,CASEELEGFTNYGYTF
TRBV7-9,.,many,TRBJ1-1,TGTGCCAGCAGCGCAGCCGGGACTCTCTCCACTGAAGCTTTCTTT,CASSAAGTLSTEAFF
TRBV20-1,TRBD2,few,TRBJ2-7,TGCAGTGCTAGAGATCGGGCTAGCGGGGGGGCCGGCGGCGAGCAGTACTTC,CSARDRASGGAGGEQYF
TRBV7-2,.,many,TRBJ2-1,TGTGCCAGCACCCCGACTAGAAATGAGCAGTTCTTC,CASTPTRNEQFF
TRBV6-6,.,many,TRBJ2-7,TGTGCCAGCAGTTATCCTCCAAGACAAGCCTACGAGCAGTACTTC,CASSYPPRQAYEQYF
TRBV4-1,.,few,TRBJ1-1,TGCGCCAGCAGCTTCTCCGGGGGGTCCATGAACACTGAAGCTTTCTTT,CASSFSGGSMNTEAFF
TRBV12-3/TRBV12-4,.,many,TRBJ2-7,TGTGCCAGCAGATGGGGGTTAAGGGAGCAGTACTTC,CASRWGLREQYF
TRBV12-3/TRBV12-4,.,.,TRBJ1-4,TGTGCCAGCAGTCCCATTACGACAGAGAATAATGAAAAACTGTTTTTT,CASSPITTENNEKLFF
TRBV20-1,.,few,TRBJ2-7,TGCAGTGCTAGGCTCGGGGTCTACGAGCAGTACTTC,CSARLGVYEQYF
TRBV5-1,.,few,TRBJ2-2,TGCGCCAGCAGCCTGCAGACGAACGCCGGGGAGCTGTTTTTT,CASSLQTNAGELFF
TRBV5-6,.,many,TRBJ1-5,TGTGCCAGCAGTTCAGGCAATCAGCCCCAGCATTTT,CASSSGNQPQHF
TRBV20-1,TRBD2,.,TRBJ2-3,TGCAGTGCTAGAGTACCTAGCGGGAACACAGATACGCAGTATTTT,CSARVPSGNTDTQYF
TRBV7-2,.,many,TRBJ1-5,TGTGCCAGCAGCAAGAGGTCAGGGGATCAGCCCCAGCATTTT,CASSKRSGDQPQHF
TRBV10-3,TRBD1,many,TRBJ2-1,TGTGCCATCAAACCGGGACAGGCTAACAATGAGCAGTTCTTC,CAIKPGQANNEQFF
TRBV7-3,.,many,TRBJ2-1,TGTGCCAGCAGCTTATCCCCAGCTAATGAGCAGTTCTTC,CASSLSPANEQFF
TRBV28,.,.,TRBJ1-6,TGTGCCAGCAATTTCGGCCCTGGGAATTCACCCCTCCACTTT,CASNFGPGNSPLHF
TRBV19,.,.,TRBJ2-7,TGTGCCAGTAGTAACCCAGGGACTGTTCCCTACGAGCAGTACTTC,CASSNPGTVPYEQYF
TRBV6-5,.,many,TRBJ2-2,TGTGCCAGCAGTTACTTTCGCACCGGGGAGCTGTTTTTT,CASSYFRTGELFF
TRBV7-2,TRBD2,many,TRBJ2-3,TGTGCCAGCAGCTTAAGGGCTAGCGGAATCACAGATACGCAGTATTTT,CASSLRASGITDTQYF
TRBV7-9,TRBD2,many,TRBJ2-5,TGTGCCAGCAGTGGACTAGCGGGGGTCCAAGAGACCCAGTACTTC,CASSGLAGVQETQYF
TRBV20-1,.,few,TRBJ2-4,TGCAGTGCTAGAGATCCGGGAGAATCCTGGACAAACATTCAGTACTTC,CSARDPGESWTNIQYF
TRBV4-2,.,few,TRBJ2-3,TGTGCCAGCAGCCAAGAGGACTTCACAGATACGCAGTATTTT,CASSQEDFTDTQYF
TRBV29-1,.,few,TRBJ2-1,TGCAGCGTTGTCGGGCTCAATGAGCAGTTCTTC,CSVVGLNEQFF
TRBV30,.,.,TRBJ2-5,TGTGCCTGGACCGCTCCGGGACCGAAACCCACTCAAGAGACCCAGTACTTC,CAWTAPGPKPTQETQYF
TRBV10-3,.,few,TRBJ2-5,TGTGCCATCAGTGAGACGACAGAGGTCCAAGAGACCCAGTACTTC,CAISETTEVQETQYF
TRBV20-1,.,few,TRBJ2-5,TGCAGTGCTAGGGAGGGTTCGAAGACCCAGTACTTC,CSAREGSKTQYF
TRBV10-3,.,few,TRBJ2-3,TGTGCCATCAGGTTCCAGACAGGGACTGGCACAGATACGCAGTATTTT,CAIRFQTGTGTDTQYF
TRBV7-2,TRBD2,many,TRBJ2-5,TGTGCCAGCAGCTTAGGATCCGGGACTAGTCAAGAGACCCAGTACTTC,CASSLGSGTSQETQYF
TRBV12-3/TRBV12-4,TRBD1,many,TRBJ1-1,TGTGCCAGCAGTTTGCCGACGGGGACAGGGGGCGGTGAAGCTTTCTTT,CASSLPTGTGGGEAFF
TRBV7-9,TRBD1,many,TRBJ1-2,TGTGCCAGCAGCTTGCAACAGGGGTCCTATGGCTACACCTTC,CASSLQQGSYGYTF
TRBV5-1,.,many,TRBJ1-1,TGCGCCAGCAGCCGGGCAGGGTACACTGAAGCTTTCTTT,CASSRAGYTEAFF
TRBV24-1,TRBD2,many,TRBJ2-1,TGTGCCACCAGTGACCCGGGGCTAGCGGGAGTAAATGAGCAGTTCTTC,CATSDPGLAGVNEQFF
TRBV20-1,TRBD1,once,TRBJ1-4,TGCAGTGCTCCCTCTGTGGACAGGGGGTCTGAAAAACTGTTTTTT,CSAPSVDRGSEKLFF
TRBV12-3/TRBV12-4,.,many,TRBJ2-3,TGTGCCAGCAGTTTAGCTCGCAGACTCACAGATACGCAGTATTTT,CASSLARRLTDTQYF
TRBV13,.,.,TRBJ2-2,TGTGCCAGCAGCTGGCCCTTCGCGAACACCGGGGAGCTGTTTTTT,CASSWPFANTGELFF
TRBV12-3/TRBV12-4,.,many,TRBJ1-2,TGTGCCAGCAGTCACCGCACGCAGGGGAACTATGGCTACACCTTC,CASSHRTQGNYGYTF
TRBV5-1,.,many,TRBJ1-2,TGCGCCAGCAGCTTAGGGACACTTCGGACGAACTATGGCTACACCTTC,CASSLGTLRTNYGYTF
TRBV5-6,TRBD1,many,TRBJ1-1,TGTGCCAGCAGTTACTACGGACAGGTGAACACTGAAGCTTTCTTT,CASSYYGQVNTEAFF
TRBV2,TRBD1,many,TRBJ1-1,TGTGCCAGCAGCCCCGGACAGGGTCCGAACACTGAAGCTTTCTTT,CASSPGQGPNTEAFF
TRBV6-5,TRBD1,many,TRBJ1-1,TGTGCCAGCAGTTACACCCGGACAGGGAACACTGAAGCTTTCTTT,CASSYTRTGNTEAFF
TRBV7-9,.,.,TRBJ1-5,TGTGCCAGCAGCTCATCCAGACTCGGGACGCAGCCCCAGCATTTT,CASSSSRLGTQPQHF
TRBV7-2,.,many,TRBJ2-3,TGTGCCAGCAGCTTAGAGGTCTCCTCCAGAGGAGATACGCAGTATTTT,CASSLEVSSRGDTQYF
TRBV7-9,.,many,TRBJ1-1,TGTGCCAGCAGCCTACACAAGAGGAATAACACTGAAGCTTTCTTT,CASSLHKRNNTEAFF
TRBV7-8,.,many,TRBJ1-4,TGTGCCAGCAGCCCGGGACGGACTAATGAAAAACTGTTTTTT,CASSPGRTNEKLFF
TRBV5-5,.,many,TRBJ1-1,TGTGCCAGCAGCTTGAACAGCTTAATGAACACTGAAGCTTTCTTT,CASSLNSLMNTEAFF
TRBV28,TRBD1,many,TRBJ1-5,TGTGCCAGCAGTTTACTAGACAGGGGGCTACCCTCCAATCAGCCCCAGCATTTT,CASSLLDRGLPSNQPQHF
TRBV11-2,.,many,TRBJ2-3,TGTGCCAGCAGCTTAGACAGAGACAGGACAGATACGCAGTATTTT,CASSLDRDRTDTQYF
TRBV20-1,.,.,TRBJ2-2,TGCAGTGCCCCCGGCAGGGCGCTCACCGGGGAGCTGTTTTTT,CSAPGRALTGELFF
TRBV20-1,TRBD2,many,TRBJ2-1,TGCAGTGCCCCGGGTAGCGGGAGAGCCTACAATGAGCAGTTCTTC,CSAPGSGRAYNEQFF
TRBV6-1,.,few,TRBJ2-7,TGTGCCAGCAGTAGAGGGACTGGGGACTACGAGCAGTACTTC,CASSRGTGDYEQYF